The TCR beta chain described here comes from a study of shared clonotypes between healthy human individuals. Germline values: CDR1 MDHEN, CDR2 SYDVKM. This CDR3 comprises 17 residues. Trimming cost V 6 bases and J 6 bases, with 24 bases left between them. The method was immunoSEQ multiplex PCR; TCRdb's version includes in-frame clones alone and lacks a portion of them. The sample yields approximately 340,000 clones, approximately 74% seen once. The clonotype originates from a man aged 30-40 years in good health. The sample consisted of memory CD4+ T cells sorted from blood. The subset: CD45RA-negative fraction. V is TRBV28 and J is TRBJ1-5, with a weak D call TRBD1 (5 bases). The chain's CDR3 is CASRLLLGRGESQPQHF. CDR3 nucleotides: TGTGCCAGCAGGTTACTCCTGGGAAGGGGAGAGAGTCAGCCCCAGCATTTT.